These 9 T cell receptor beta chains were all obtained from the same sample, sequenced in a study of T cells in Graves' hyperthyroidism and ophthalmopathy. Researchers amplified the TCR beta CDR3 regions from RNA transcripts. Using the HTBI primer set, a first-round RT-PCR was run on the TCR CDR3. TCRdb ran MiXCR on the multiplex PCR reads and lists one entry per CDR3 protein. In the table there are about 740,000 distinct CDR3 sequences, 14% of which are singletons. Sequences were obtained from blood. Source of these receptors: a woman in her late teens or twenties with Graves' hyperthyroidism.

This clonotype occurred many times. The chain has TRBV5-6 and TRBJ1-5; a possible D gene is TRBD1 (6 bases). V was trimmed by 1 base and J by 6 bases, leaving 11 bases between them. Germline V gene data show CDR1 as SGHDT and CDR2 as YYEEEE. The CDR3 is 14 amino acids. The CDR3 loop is CASSLRGASQPQHF. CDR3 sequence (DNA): TGTGCCAGCAGCTTGCGGGGGGCTAGTCAGCCCCAGCATTTT. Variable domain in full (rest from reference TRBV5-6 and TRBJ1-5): DAGVTQSPTHLIKTRGQQVTLRCSPKSGHDTVSWYQQALGQGPQFIFQYYEEEERQRGNFPDRFSGHQFPNYSSELNVNALLLGDSALYLCASSLRGASQPQHFGDGTRLSIL.

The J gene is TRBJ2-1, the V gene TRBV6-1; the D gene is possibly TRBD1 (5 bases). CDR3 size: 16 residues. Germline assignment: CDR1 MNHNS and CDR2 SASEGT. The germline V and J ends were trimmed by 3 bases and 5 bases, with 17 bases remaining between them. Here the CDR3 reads CASSEGSQEIDNEQFF. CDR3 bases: TGTGCCAGCAGTGAGGGCTCACAGGAGATAGACAATGAGCAGTTCTTC.

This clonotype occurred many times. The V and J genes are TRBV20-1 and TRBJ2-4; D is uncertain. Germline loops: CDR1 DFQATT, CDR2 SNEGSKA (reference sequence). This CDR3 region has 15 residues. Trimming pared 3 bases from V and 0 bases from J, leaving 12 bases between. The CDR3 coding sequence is TGCAGTGCTAGGGTCCGTGGAATAGCCAAAAACATTCAGTACTTC. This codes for CSARVRGIAKNIQYF.

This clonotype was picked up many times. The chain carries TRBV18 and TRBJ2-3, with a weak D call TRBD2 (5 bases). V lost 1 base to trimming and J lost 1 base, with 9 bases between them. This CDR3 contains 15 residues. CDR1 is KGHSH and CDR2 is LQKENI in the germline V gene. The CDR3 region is CASSPLLEGTDTQYF. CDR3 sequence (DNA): TGTGCCAGCTCACCACTACTAGAAGGCACAGATACGCAGTATTTT.

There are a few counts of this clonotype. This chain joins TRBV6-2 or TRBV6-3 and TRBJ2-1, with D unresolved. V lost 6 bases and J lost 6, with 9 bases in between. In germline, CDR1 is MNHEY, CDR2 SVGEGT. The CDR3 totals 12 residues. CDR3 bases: TGTGCCAGCAGCTCCCCAGTCAATGAGCAGTTCTTC. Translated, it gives CASSSPVNEQFF.

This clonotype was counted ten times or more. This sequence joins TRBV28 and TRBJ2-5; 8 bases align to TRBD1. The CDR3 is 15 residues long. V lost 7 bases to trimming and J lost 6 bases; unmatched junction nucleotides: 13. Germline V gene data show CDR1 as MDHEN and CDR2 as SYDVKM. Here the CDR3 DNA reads TGTGCCAGCACCCTCGTCAGGGGGCGCGATAAGACCCAGTACTTC. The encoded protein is CASTLVRGRDKTQYF. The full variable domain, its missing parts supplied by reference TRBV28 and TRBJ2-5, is DVKVTQSSRYLVKRTGEKVFLECVQDMDHENMFWYRQDPGLGLRLIYFSYDVKMKEKGDIPEGYSVSREKKERFSLILESASTNQTSMYLCASTLVRGRDKTQYFGPGTRLLVL.

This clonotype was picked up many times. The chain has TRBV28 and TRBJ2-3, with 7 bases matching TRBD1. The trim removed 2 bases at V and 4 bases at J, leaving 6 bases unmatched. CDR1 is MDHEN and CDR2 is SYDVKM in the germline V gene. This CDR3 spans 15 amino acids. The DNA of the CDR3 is TGTGCCAGCAGTTTAACAGGGGTCAGCTCAGATACGCAGTATTTT. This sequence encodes CASSLTGVSSDTQYF.

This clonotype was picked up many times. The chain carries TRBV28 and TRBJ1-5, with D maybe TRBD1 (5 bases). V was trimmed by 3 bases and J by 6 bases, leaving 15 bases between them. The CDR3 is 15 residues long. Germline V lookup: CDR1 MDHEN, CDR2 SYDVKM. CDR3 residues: CASSLVWGSGQPQHF. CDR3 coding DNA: TGTGCCAGCAGTTTGGTGTGGGGGTCGGGTCAGCCCCAGCATTTT.

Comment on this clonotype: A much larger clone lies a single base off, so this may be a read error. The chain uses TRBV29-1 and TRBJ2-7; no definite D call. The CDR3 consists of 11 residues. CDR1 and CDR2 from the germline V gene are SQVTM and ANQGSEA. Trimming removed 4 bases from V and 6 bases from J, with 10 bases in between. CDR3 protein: CSVGTLGEQYF. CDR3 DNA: TGCAGCGTTGGTACTCTGGGCGAGCAGTACTTC.